This T cell receptor beta chain was found in a study of PD-1 blockade in classical Hodgkin lymphoma. The CDR3 consists of 16 residues. Per the germline V gene, CDR1 is SGHDN and CDR2 is FVKESK. Trimming took off 6 bases at V and 0 bases at J, with 15 bases between the two ends. Stated time point: newly diagnosed, previously untreated cHL patient sample. Sequencing used immunoSEQ multiplex PCR; TCRdb keeps in-frame clones, though not all of them. The sample has over 15,000 clones, about nine tenths seen once. The rearrangement joins TRBV14 to TRBJ1-3; D unresolved. The sample taken for sequencing was peripheral blood mononuclear cells (PBMCs). This TCR came from a human donor with classical Hodgkin lymphoma. As DNA, the CDR3 is TGTGCCAGCAGTCCAATCTACAGTAGCTCTGGAAACACCATATATTTT. Protein sequence: CASSPIYSSSGNTIYF. Variable domain in full (rest from reference TRBV14 and TRBJ1-3): EAGVTQFPSHSVIEKGQTVTLRCDPISGHDNLYWYRRVMGKEIKFLLHFVKESKQDESGMPNNRFLAERTGGTYSTLKVQPAELEDSGVYFCASSPIYSSSGNTIYFGEGSWLTVV.